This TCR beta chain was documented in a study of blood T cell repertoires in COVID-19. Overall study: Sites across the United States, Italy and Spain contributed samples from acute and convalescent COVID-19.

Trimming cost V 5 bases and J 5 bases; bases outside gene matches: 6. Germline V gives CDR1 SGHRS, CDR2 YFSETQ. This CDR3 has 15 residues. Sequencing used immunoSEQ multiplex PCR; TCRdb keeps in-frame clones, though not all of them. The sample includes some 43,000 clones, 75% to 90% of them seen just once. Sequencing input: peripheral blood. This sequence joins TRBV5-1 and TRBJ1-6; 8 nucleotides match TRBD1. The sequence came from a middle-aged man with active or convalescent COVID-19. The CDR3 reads CASRDRDRNNSPLHF. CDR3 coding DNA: TGCGCCAGCAGGGACCGGGACAGGAATAATTCACCCCTCCACTTT.